This T cell receptor beta chain was documented in a study of T cell responses to AZD1222 COVID-19 vaccine. Points from the study as a whole: White British donors predominated, females outnumbered males, and clonal diversity was possibly underestimated. Within unmutated variant regions lay the reported targets of nearly half of spike-specific TCRs.

Produced via immunoSEQ multiplex PCR; TCRdb's table is partial and in-frame only. The sample gives roughly 140,000 clones, roughly nine tenths of which show up once; 1.6% is in the top ten. Note on this clone: The antigen is not known.

The CDR3 runs to 13 residues. The V gene end was trimmed by 5 bases and the J gene end by 7 bases; junction bases not matched to a gene: 3. From germline, CDR1 is SEHNR and CDR2 FQNEAQ (reference sequence). This sequence was found in an adult in good health. The chain combines TRBV7-9 with TRBJ2-1; 9 bases map to TRBD1. The sample here was peripheral blood, taken on day 0 of AZD1222 vaccination. The CDR3 nucleotides are TGTGCCAGCAGCCAAGGGACAGGGAATGAGCAGTTCTTC. Translated: CASSQGTGNEQFF.